Listed below are T cell receptor beta chains from one sample, sequenced in a study of T cell responses to AZD1222 COVID-19 vaccine. The repertoire was sequenced with immunoSEQ multiplex PCR; TCRdb's copy has only in-frame clones and lacks some. Here the sample spans roughly 150,000 clones, about 90% being singletons. The sequencing used peripheral blood, collected on day 0 of AZD1222 vaccination. The receptors come from an adult in good health. Each CDR3 is given with its conserved first and last residue.

v_gene	j_gene	CDR3aa
TRBV4-3	TRBJ1-5	CASSQEFGSTGSNQPQHF
TRBV19	TRBJ1-6	CAGSAQGRNSPLHF
TRBV13	TRBJ2-7	CASSSRVREQYF
TRBV3-1/TRBV3-2	TRBJ1-4	CASSRRGSLNEKLFF
TRBV18	TRBJ2-7	CASSPRGGQGSYEQYF
TRBV19	TRBJ2-5	CASSSGSRDGETQYF
TRBV10-2	TRBJ2-1	CASSESWDRVIF
TRBV2	TRBJ1-3	CASSDRAAGNTIYF
TRBV6-6	TRBJ1-5	CASSYQPQHF
TRBV24-1	TRBJ2-2	CATRQNTGELFF
TRBV13	TRBJ2-7	CASSSDVTYEQYF
TRBV6-5	TRBJ1-5	CASRVGRVGNQPQHF
TRBV5-4	TRBJ1-1	CASSTTGRNTEAFF
TRBV25-1	TRBJ1-5	CASSELSYNQPQHF